Given below is one T cell receptor (beta chain) in context. This sample is part of a study of blood T cells in healthy people across ages. This CDR3 region has 15 residues. The germline V gene has CDR1 MNHEY and CDR2 SVGAGI. With 4 bases clipped from V and 5 bases from J, the junction kept 5 bases outside the gene matches. Through a sample-barcoded 5' primer and a J-beta primer mix, a second PCR was run for about 6 to 12 cycles. MiXCR was run by TCRdb on the 5' RACE reads, yielding one entry per CDR3 protein. The profile covers over 1,200,000 distinct CDR3 sequences, with approximately 59% appearing a single time and over 5% taken by the ten largest.

Sequencing used blood. The clonotype was recovered from a man in his late teens or twenties in good health. The chain is built from TRBV6-5 and TRBJ2-3, with 11 bases lining up with TRBD1. The CDR3 DNA follows: TGTGCCAGCAGTTCTACCGGGACAGGGGGAGATACGCAGTATTTT. Encoded protein: CASSSTGTGGDTQYF.